This T cell receptor (beta chain) stems from a study of vaccination and CD4 T cells after COVID-19 (dated by TCRdb to between 2021 and 2022). Context from the whole study: The convalescent cohort comprised six males and four females, including two Hispanic individuals, seven Caucasians, two Asians and one multiracial person. Post-vaccine blood samples were collected a median of approximately 77 days after the second vaccine dose, ranging from roughly 12 to 250 days. Control cultures used a CEFX viral epitope pool as positive control, an HIV-1 Nef peptide pool as negative control, or no peptide. In ten to eleven COVID-19 convalescent patients and a few infection-naive healthy vaccine recipients, researchers compared the spike-specific CD4+ TCR repertoire from before mRNA vaccination with the repertoire from after. For stimulating the cultures, overlapping spike peptide pools were used, derived from SARS-CoV-2 as well as from the common cold coronaviruses HCoV-NL63, HCoV-OC43 and HCoV-229E. An earlier paper using these donors assessed, at the TCR clonotype level, memory CD4+ T cell crossreactivity between SARS-CoV-2 and common cold coronavirus spike proteins. Post-COVID blood samples from convalescent patients were collected a median of about 110 days after diagnosis, with a range of roughly 35 to 180 days. Two doses of either the Pfizer-BioNTech BNT162b2 vaccine (n=8) or the Moderna mRNA-1273 vaccine (n=2) were administered to participants. What the authors observed across the whole study: Among convalescent patients, a median about 86% of the SARS-CoV-2-reactive clones seen after vaccination appeared only after vaccination, which suggests priming specific to the vaccine. Only a relatively small number of convalescent patients were included in the study, and early timepoints following natural infection were not analyzed. Although the median number of SARS-CoV-2-reactive clonotypes went up from 21 after infection to around 40 after vaccination, the increase was not significant. In convalescent patients, nearly all vaccine-specific clones (304 of 307) were found to be mono-reactive for SARS-CoV-2 spike rather than cross-reactive with common cold coronaviruses.

The germline V gene (reference sequence) yields DFQATT for CDR1 and SNEGSKA for CDR2. V and J are trimmed by 8 bases and 10 bases, and the gene matches miss 10 bases of the junction. The CDR3 goes from the cysteine to the phenylalanine over 14 residues. Only CDR3 DNA remains: 42 bases, in frame from the first base. The intended sense of this specimen's treatment or condition label: 10-day PBMC culture with coronavirus spike peptide pools or control peptides (ViraFEST assay). CD4+ T cells from unexposed donors were collected before the COVID-19 pandemic (2011-2018). To expand antigen-specific T cells with peptide pools and then pick out the expanded clonotypes through TCR sequencing, the study relied on the ViraFEST assay. Each well held two million PBMCs cultured with roughly 10 ug/ml peptide pools in IMDM containing about 5% human AB serum and around 10 IU/ml IL-2. Half of the culture medium was replaced with fresh IL-2-containing medium on days 3 and 7. After around 10 days of culture, CD4+ T cells were isolated by negative selection with the EasySep CD4+ T cell isolation kit. As cell numbers permitted, CD4+ T cells from unexposed donors were tested for reactivity to SARS-CoV-2 S and N and to four common cold coronavirus spike pools. Ficoll-Paque Plus gradient centrifugation was used to isolate PBMCs from whole blood, and the isolated PBMCs were then either used fresh or cryopreserved at -140C. Triplicate wells were generally used for each culture condition. Leukapheresis product for the unexposed donors was purchased commercially.

The library was produced with PCR. At the Johns Hopkins FTIC core, DNA from the cultured CD4+ T cells underwent TCR sequencing with the Oncomine TCR Beta short-read assay. The QIAamp micro DNA kit was used to extract genomic DNA from the cultured CD4+ T cells. Oncomine TCR Beta libraries from cultured CD4+ T cells were pooled using unique dual indexes and sequenced on an Illumina iSeq 100. The authors processed their data as follows. Non-productive sequences were filtered out, and CDR3s that did not start with C, did not end with F or W, or were shorter than 7 amino acids were discarded. The MANAFEST web application identified antigen-specific clonotypes by comparing peptide-stimulated wells against reference wells and other culture wells. For a clone to be called positive, the clone needed an FDR below 0.05, an odds ratio above 5, and a productive frequency above 0.1% in at least two of three replicate wells. Cross-reactive clonotypes were defined as significantly expanded in both SARS-CoV-2 spike wells and at least one common cold coronavirus spike condition. Levenshtein distances (stringdist) and unrooted phylogenetic trees (ape) in R version 3.6.1 were used to assess CDR3 homology. TCRdb's own reprocessing of the public reads used fastp at Q25 and MiXCR and kept productive beta chains. Rows matching on CDR3 protein sequence are summarized as one entry with the most common DNA and genes. Clone size and V and J calls follow TCRdb, not the original study. The table for this sample lists 7,000 to 8,500 distinct CDR3 sequences; 56% of them were counted only once. The ten largest clones capture around 12% of the sample.

Turning to this clonotype: The target of this receptor is not known. It has no much larger one-base neighbor in the sample; base qualities were not kept.

The sequenced sample was CD4+ T cells from blood, cultured in vitro. This TCR was sampled from a human donor in good health. This chain is built from TRBV20-1 and TRBJ2-1; 14 of the junction bases match TRBD2. CDR3 sequence: CSPAVGTSGREQFF. The DNA sequence reads TGCAGTCCTGCCGTGGGGACTAGCGGGAGAGAGCAGTTCTTC.